The 21 T cell receptor beta chains below were found in one sample sequenced in a study of blood T cell repertoires in COVID-19. TCRdb keeps only in-frame clones here, not all; method: immunoSEQ multiplex PCR. Seen here are 55,000 to 70,000 clones, around 80% observed once, and the top ten hold roughly a tenth. The sequenced material came from peripheral blood. The receptors here all came from a woman of 80 years or more with acute or convalescent COVID-19.

This rearrangement joins TRBV5-5 to TRBJ1-5; maybe TRBD1 (5 bases). CDR1 is SGHKS, CDR2 YYEKEE, per germline (reference sequence). This CDR3 comprises 15 residues. Trimming took off 6 bases at V and 0 bases at J, with 13 bases between the two ends. CDR3 sequence: CASNSEGHSNQPQHF. The CDR3 region has the DNA TGTGCCAGCAACTCGGAGGGGCATAGCAATCAGCCCCAGCATTTT.

V usage is TRBV29-1 and J usage is TRBJ1-2; TRBD1 might be the D (6 bases). V was clipped by 6 bases and J by 5 bases, with 13 bases between them. The CDR3 runs to 12 residues. From germline, CDR1 is SQVTM and CDR2 ANQGSEA. This chain's CDR3 is CSVNRDQYGYTF. The CDR3 DNA reads TGCAGCGTCAACAGGGACCAATATGGCTACACCTTC.

The chain employs TRBV21-1 and TRBJ2-5; TRBD1 is the table's D call, not checked against the DNA. TRBV21-1 is designated a pseudogene. The CDR3 is made up of 17 amino acids. CDR3 in amino acids: CASSKPRDRGHGETQYF. The CDR3 bases are TGTGCCAGCAGCAAACCTCGGGACAGGGGGCATGGGGAGACCCAGTACTTC.

The CDR3 bases are TGTGCCAGCAGCTTGGAGTTAGGGGTTGGCTCCGAGCAGTACTTC. As protein: CASSLELGVGSEQYF. This chain uses TRBV5-8 with TRBJ2-7; D is possibly TRBD1 (5 bases). Trimming cost V 0 bases and J 6 bases, with 16 bases left between them. CDR1 and CDR2 from the germline V gene are SGHTS and YDEGEE. This CDR3 is built from 15 residues.

In this sample, this clone is medium-sized. The chain combines TRBV19 with TRBJ1-5; TRBD1 might be the D (6 bases). This CDR3 is 15 amino acids long. Trimming left V 6 bases short and J 6 bases short, with 18 bases between. Germline assignment: CDR1 LNHDA and CDR2 SQIVND (reference sequence). In DNA form, the CDR3 reads TGTGCCAGTAGGAGTTTGTTAGGGGGGGCTCAGCCCCAGCATTTT. Translation: CASRSLLGGAQPQHF.

CDR3 bases: TGTGCCAGCAGTGACGGGTCCACCGCGGGGAATGAGCAGTTCTTC. Its protein is CASSDGSTAGNEQFF. The chain links TRBV6-4 to TRBJ2-1, with D possibly TRBD2 on 6 matching bases. CDR3 length equals 15 residues. The V end was cut by 2 bases, the J end by 7 bases, with 15 bases between. Germline CDR1 and CDR2: MRHNA and SNTAGT.

The rearrangement uses TRBV5-1 and TRBJ1-2; 8 positions match TRBD1. Looked up from germline, CDR1 is SGHRS and CDR2 is YFSETQ. V shed 0 bases, J shed 8 bases, and the junction held 9 bases outside the gene matches. The CDR3 is made up of 15 amino acids. CDR3 sequence: CASSLGTGMLGGYTF. The CDR3 coding sequence is TGCGCCAGCAGCTTGGGGACAGGGATGCTCGGGGGCTACACCTTC. Full variable domain (outside the CDR3, taken from reference TRBV5-1 and TRBJ1-2): KAGVTQTPRYLIKTRGQQVTLSCSPISGHRSVSWYQQTPGQGLQFLFEYFSETQRNKGNFPGRFSGRQFSNSRSEMNVSTLELGDSALYLCASSLGTGMLGGYTFGSGTRLTVV.

This chain joins TRBV19 and TRBJ1-5; 7 bases are a match to TRBD1. Looked up from germline, CDR1 is LNHDA and CDR2 is SQIVND (reference sequence). V dropped 5 bases and J dropped 1; count of bases not matched to a gene: 14. The CDR3 sequence is 18 residues long. Here the CDR3 reads CASSFGRGGSGSNQPQHF. CDR3 DNA sequence: TGTGCCAGTAGTTTCGGAAGAGGGGGCAGTGGGAGCAATCAGCCCCAGCATTTT.

The V and J genes are TRBV13 and TRBJ1-1; D is ambiguous. Germline CDR1 reads PRHDT; CDR2 reads FYEKMQ (reference sequence). V gave up 0 bases and J gave up 7 bases, with 6 bases separating them. This CDR3 region has 12 residues. The CDR3 sequence: CASSLGGFEAFF. The DNA for the CDR3 is TGTGCCAGCAGCTTAGGGGGCTTTGAAGCTTTCTTT.

CDR3 nucleotide sequence: TGTGCCAGCAGCCATATACCCGCGGGACGGCCTGAAGCTTTCTTT. Protein: CASSHIPAGRPEAFF. The V gene is TRBV3-1 (or the pseudogene TRBV3-2), the J gene TRBJ1-1, with a tentative D call TRBD1 (5 bases). V was cut by 3 bases and J by 6 bases, with 17 bases left in between. Per germline, CDR1 LGHDT and CDR2 YNNKEL (reference sequence). There are 15 residues in the CDR3.

This chain connects TRBV27 to TRBJ1-4; D remains ambiguous. Germline V CDR1 and CDR2: MNHEY, SMNVEV (reference sequence). CDR3 length: 14 amino acids. Trimming removed 5 bases at V and 0 bases at J, with 7 bases between. The CDR3: CASSPLATNEKLFF. DNA of the CDR3: TGTGCCAGCAGTCCCCTCGCAACTAATGAAAAACTGTTTTTT.

This clone showed up just a few times. This chain joins TRBV3-1 (or the pseudogene TRBV3-2) and TRBJ2-1, with 8 bases aligning to TRBD2. V lost 0 bases and J lost 8; bases outside the gene matches: 9. This CDR3 is 16 amino acids long. CDR1 is LGHDT, CDR2 YNNKEL, per germline (reference sequence). The CDR3 sequence: CASSQDGSGGVDEQFF. CDR3 nucleotides: TGTGCCAGCAGCCAAGATGGAAGCGGGGGAGTCGATGAGCAGTTCTTC.

The CDR3 coding sequence is TGTGCCAGCAGCCAAGCGACGGCCAACTCTGGAAACACCATATATTTT. Translation gives CASSQATANSGNTIYF. The V gene is TRBV7-6, the J gene TRBJ1-3; no clear D. The CDR3 has 16 residues. Germline CDR1 is SGHVS and CDR2 is FNYEAQ. Trimming left V 5 bases short and J 0 bases short, with 14 bases between.

The table lists this clone with a few counts. The V and J genes are TRBV2 and TRBJ1-6; the match to TRBD1 covers 10 bases. CDR1 is SNHLY and CDR2 is FYNNEI in the germline V gene. V lost 6 bases, J lost 6 bases, and 5 bases stayed unmatched. This CDR3 region has 15 residues. The CDR3 spells CASRETGGRNSPLHF. In DNA, the CDR3 is TGTGCCAGCAGAGAGACAGGGGGCCGTAATTCACCCCTCCACTTT. Variable domain in full (rest from reference TRBV2 and TRBJ1-6): EPEVTQTPSHQVTQMGQEVILRCVPISNHLYFYWYRQILGQKVEFLVSFYNNEISEKSEIFDDQFSVERPDGSNFTLKIRSTKLEDSAMYFCASRETGGRNSPLHFGNGTRLTVT.

The chain links TRBV5-1 to TRBJ2-5; a possible D gene is TRBD2 (7 bases). The CDR3 runs 19 residues. Trimming removed 4 bases at V and 3 bases at J, with 28 bases between. In germline, CDR1 is SGHRS, CDR2 YFSETQ. The CDR3 sequence: CASSPDIWGGGTTKETQYF. The CDR3 DNA follows: TGCGCCAGCAGCCCGGACATCTGGGGGGGCGGAACAACTAAAGAGACCCAGTACTTC.

The gene calls are TRBV2 and TRBJ2-7, with D hard to call. The CDR3 length is 15 residues. CDR1 SNHLY and CDR2 FYNNEI come from the germline V gene. The CDR3 DNA reads TGTGCTTCCCGGCGTGGCAGGTCCCAACCCTACGAGCAGTACTTC. It translates to CASRRGRSQPYEQYF.

The chain employs TRBV2 and TRBJ2-3; 13 nucleotides align to TRBD2. Per germline, CDR1 SNHLY and CDR2 FYNNEI. The CDR3 runs 16 residues. V gave up 4 bases and J gave up 3 bases; unmatched junction bases: 4. Here the CDR3 DNA reads TGTGCCAGCAGTGTGGGACTAGCGGGGAATACAGATACGCAGTATTTT. Its protein is CASSVGLAGNTDTQYF.

The chain combines TRBV7-6 with TRBJ2-7; TRBD2 matches at 7 bases. Germline V lookup: CDR1 SGHVS, CDR2 FNYEAQ. V gave up 6 bases and J gave up 1 base; unmatched junction bases: 6. There are 14 residues in the CDR3. CDR3 in DNA: TGTGCCAGCAGGACCGGGACTACTTCCTACGAGCAGTACTTC. Its translation is CASRTGTTSYEQYF.

The V call is TRBV2, the J call TRBJ2-3, with a possible D match to TRBD1 (5 bases). Germline values: CDR1 SNHLY, CDR2 FYNNEI. V lost 8 bases, J lost 0 bases, and 12 bases lay in between. The CDR3 is made up of 14 amino acids. The CDR3 region has the DNA TGTGCCAGCCTACAGGCCACTAGCACAGATACGCAGTATTTT. Translating gives CASLQATSTDTQYF.

The chain is built from TRBV2 and TRBJ2-1, with 14 bases fitting TRBD2. Germline CDR1 is SNHLY and CDR2 is FYNNEI. V gave up 5 bases and J gave up 8 bases; unmatched junction bases: 5. This CDR3 comprises 15 residues. CDR3: CASSLTSGGADEQFF. For the CDR3, the DNA is TGTGCCAGCAGTTTGACTAGCGGGGGGGCGGATGAGCAGTTCTTC.

The V gene is TRBV27, the J gene TRBJ2-7; 7 nucleotides match TRBD2. The CDR3 is 15 amino acids. Germline V lookup: CDR1 MNHEY, CDR2 SMNVEV (reference sequence). Germline trimming cut 5 bases from V and 7 bases from J; bases unmatched to any gene: 14. In DNA form, the CDR3 reads TGTGCCAGCAGTCCGACTTGGACTAGGAGGCAGGAGCAGTACTTC. Protein sequence: CASSPTWTRRQEQYF.